Listed below are T cell receptor beta chains from one sample, sequenced in a study of T cells in Graves' hyperthyroidism and ophthalmopathy. Using its own MiXCR run on the multiplex PCR reads, TCRdb lists one record per CDR3 protein. The table shows around 500,000 distinct CDR3 sequences, with roughly 22% occurring only once. Sequences were obtained from blood. Source of these receptors: a woman in her sixties or seventies with Graves' ophthalmopathy. Both conserved end residues are trimmed from each CDR3. The order of the fields is V gene, CDR3 length, J gene, CDR3 protein.

>TRBV5-1|14|TRBJ2-7
ASSPKPGLAGTEQY
>TRBV20-1|12|TRBJ2-3
SAPRQGSTDTQY
>TRBV28|12|TRBJ2-1
ASGRTPSYNEQF
>TRBV24-1|14|TRBJ2-6
ATSDFAASGANVLT
>TRBV3-1|15|TRBJ1-4
ASSEGPRGQNSEKLF
>TRBV3-1|12|TRBJ1-3
ASTDGVSGNTIY
>TRBV7-2|12|TRBJ1-1
ASSLVGMNTEAF
>TRBV18|11|TRBJ2-7
ASSPGANYEQY
>TRBV7-9|13|TRBJ2-7
ASSFASGRGYEQY
>TRBV12-3/TRBV12-4|13|TRBJ2-5
ASSITAGGPETQY
>TRBV6-5|13|TRBJ1-2
ASSSIAGGGGGYT
>TRBV10-3|12|TRBJ2-2
AIRGTGGTGELF
>TRBV20-1|11|TRBJ1-5
SAYRHSNQPQH
>TRBV6-1|14|TRBJ1-1
ASRHRQGGLNTEAF
>TRBV6-1|9|TRBJ1-2
ASRATRGYT
>TRBV19|13|TRBJ1-2
ASSIGQRINYGYT
>TRBV20-1|12|TRBJ2-1
SAGLDRGDNEQF
>TRBV12-3/TRBV12-4|13|TRBJ2-1
ASSPGTGGGNEQF
>TRBV6-1|13|TRBJ2-7
ASSGRLAGAYEQY
>TRBV9|13|TRBJ1-1
ASSVGGRMNTEAF
>TRBV2|12|TRBJ2-7
ASISDRSSYEQY
>TRBV30|12|TRBJ2-7
AWSETSGSYEQY
>TRBV6-1|14|TRBJ1-1
ASSPLGGQGNTEAF
>TRBV11-2|15|TRBJ2-5
ASSLLTSGRNQETQY
>TRBV28|16|TRBJ2-7
ASSLFVGLAGGPGEQY
>TRBV11-2|12|TRBJ2-5
ASSLNRFRETQY
>TRBV27|11|TRBJ2-3
ASNLGSGDTQY
>TRBV11-2|12|TRBJ2-3
ASSQGPSTDTQY
>TRBV6-1|13|TRBJ1-6
ASTAVRGGDSPLH
>TRBV15|13|TRBJ1-5
ATSSGEGFDQPQH
>TRBV6-1|14|TRBJ1-4
ASSDNGPATNEKLF
>TRBV2|12|TRBJ1-6
ASSEGGQGSPLH
>TRBV3-1|11|TRBJ2-3
ASSQDNADTQY
>TRBV9|12|TRBJ1-1
ASSLTGSDTEAF